This passage covers 17 T cell receptor beta chains from one sample sequenced in a study of cytomegalovirus exposure and HLA in healthy donors. PCR was performed using 60 Vbeta and 13 Jbeta primers. Measured with immunoSEQ multiplex PCR; TCRdb has only the in-frame clones, and not every one. The table for this sample gives over 100,000 clones. Sequencing was performed on PBMCs. These receptors were obtained from a man between 18 and 29 years old in good health and CMV-seronegative.

The V gene is TRBV7-8, the J gene TRBJ2-7; 8 bases agree with TRBD1. Germline V CDR1 and CDR2: SGHVS, FQNEAQ. The CDR3 is 12 amino acids. Trimming took 5 bases from V and 5 from J; bases not matched to a gene: 2. For the CDR3, the DNA is TGTGCCAGCAGCACACAGGGGGACGAGCAGTACTTC. Translation: CASSTQGDEQYF.

The rearrangement joins TRBV6-1 to TRBJ2-5; the match to TRBD2 covers 11 bases. CDR1 MNHNS and CDR2 SASEGT come from the germline V gene. The CDR3 totals 15 residues. V gave up 4 bases and J gave up 5 bases; unmatched junction bases: 6. The CDR3 sequence: CASSGSGGVGETQYF. The CDR3 nucleotides read TGTGCCAGCAGTGGTAGCGGGGGGGTCGGGGAGACCCAGTACTTC.

V usage is TRBV9 and J usage is TRBJ2-6; 9 nucleotides align to TRBD1. The CDR3 loop spans 16 amino acids. V was clipped by 5 bases and J by 2 bases; unmatched bases: 5. The germline V gene encodes CDR1 SGDLS and CDR2 YYNGEE. For the CDR3, the DNA is TGTGCCAGCAGGGTCGGGACAGGGCCTGGGGCCAACGTCCTGACTTTC. It encodes CASRVGTGPGANVLTF. Full variable domain (remainder filled in from reference TRBV9 and TRBJ2-6): DSGVTQTPKHLITATGQRVTLRCSPRSGDLSVYWYQQSLDQGLQFLIQYYNGEERAKGNILERFSAQQFPDLHSELNLSSLELGDSALYFCASRVGTGPGANVLTFGAGSRLTVL.

The chain recombines TRBV6-6 with TRBJ1-4; possible D gene TRBD1, 5 bases. V lost 0 bases, J lost 6 bases, and 11 bases lay in between. This CDR3 is built from 15 residues. The germline gives CDR1 MNHNY, CDR2 SVGAGI (reference sequence). In DNA, the CDR3 is TGTGCCAGCAGTTACTCGAGGGGAGGAGATGAAAAACTGTTTTTT. Translating gives CASSYSRGGDEKLFF.

The chain is built from TRBV28 and TRBJ1-6; possible D gene TRBD1, 5 bases. Deletions cut 5 bases from V and 9 bases from J, with 14 bases between. The CDR3 has 14 residues. Per the germline V gene, CDR1 is MDHEN and CDR2 is SYDVKM. Here the CDR3 reads CASSTFSGGSPLHF. CDR3 nucleotides: TGTGCCAGCAGTACATTCAGCGGGGGTTCACCCCTCCACTTT. Variable domain in full (rest from reference TRBV28 and TRBJ1-6): DVKVTQSSRYLVKRTGEKVFLECVQDMDHENMFWYRQDPGLGLRLIYFSYDVKMKEKGDIPEGYSVSREKKERFSLILESASTNQTSMYLCASSTFSGGSPLHFGNGTRLTVT.

The chain's CDR3 is CASGPGTNEKLFF. CDR3 sequence (DNA): TGTGCCAGCGGTCCCGGAACTAATGAAAAACTGTTTTTT. The gene calls are TRBV25-1 and TRBJ1-4, with unresolved D. Germline V gene sequence: CDR1 MGHDK, CDR2 SYGVNS. The V and J ends lost 8 bases and 1 base respectively, with 8 bases between them. The CDR3 is made up of 13 amino acids. Using reference TRBV25-1 and TRBJ1-4 for the parts outside the CDR3, the full variable domain is EADIYQTPRYLVIGTGKKITLECSQTMGHDKMYWYQQDPGMELHLIHYSYGVNSTEKGDLSSESTVSRIRTEHFPLTLESARPSHTSQYLCASGPGTNEKLFFGSGTQLSVL.

This sequence joins TRBV4-2 and TRBJ2-2; D call uncertain. CDR3 size: 15 residues. Between the trimmed V and J ends, which lost 0 bases and 5 bases, there was a span of 10 bases. Germline values: CDR1 LGHNA, CDR2 YNFKEQ. The CDR3 coding sequence is TGTGCCAGCAGCCAAGATTCCACTTCGACCGGGGAGCTGTTTTTT. This translates into CASSQDSTSTGELFF.

This chain uses TRBV5-1 with TRBJ2-5, with a tentative D call TRBD1 (5 bases). CDR3 length equals 14 residues. The V end lost 4 bases, the J end lost 1 base, and 11 bases lay between the germline ends. CDR1 and CDR2 from the germline V gene are SGHRS and YFSETQ. CDR3 in amino acids: CASSPDTIQETQYF. The CDR3 DNA sequence: TGCGCCAGCAGCCCGGACACTATCCAAGAGACCCAGTACTTC.

The gene calls are TRBV5-1 and TRBJ2-5; 10 nucleotides align to TRBD1. This CDR3 spans 18 amino acids. Looked up from germline, CDR1 is SGHRS and CDR2 is YFSETQ. Trimming removed 4 bases from V and 6 bases from J; junction bases left unmatched: 18. In DNA form, the CDR3 reads TGCGCCAGCAGCACCGGGACAGGGGTAGCCAGCGGGTGGAAGACCCAGTACTTC. Translation: CASSTGTGVASGWKTQYF.

This CDR3 is CASSLGRRGGEDTQYF. CDR3 in DNA: TGTGCCAGCAGCTTAGGCCGCCGGGGGGGCGAGGATACGCAGTATTTT. V usage is TRBV7-9 and J usage is TRBJ2-3; 8 nucleotides match TRBD2. With V trimmed by 1 base and J by 6 bases, 9 bases remained unmatched. The CDR3 spans 16 residues. The germline V gene has CDR1 SEHNR and CDR2 FQNEAQ (reference sequence).

This chain's CDR3 is CASSALAGSEQYF. CDR3 DNA: TGTGCCAGCAGTGCACTAGCGGGTTCCGAGCAGTACTTC. The chain is built from TRBV6-4 and TRBJ2-5; the match to TRBD2 covers 9 bases. The last part of the DNA fits TRBJ2-7 better; the J call may be wrong. Germline-derived CDR1 and CDR2 are MRHNA and SNTAGT. The CDR3 sequence is 13 residues long.

DNA of the CDR3: TGTGCCAGCAGCCTAAAAGGAGGACCCTACGAGCAGTACTTC. Its translation: CASSLKGGPYEQYF. V usage is TRBV7-9 and J usage is TRBJ2-7, with a tentative D call TRBD2 (5 bases). V was shortened by 5 bases and J by 2 bases, with 13 bases between the two germline ends. This CDR3 is built from 14 residues. Germline CDR1 is SEHNR and CDR2 is FQNEAQ (reference sequence).

The rearrangement joins TRBV9 to TRBJ2-2; TRBD1 aligns across 7 bases. Looked up from germline, CDR1 is SGDLS and CDR2 is YYNGEE. V shed 3 bases, J shed 1 base, and the junction held 3 bases outside the gene matches. CDR3 length equals 15 residues. The CDR3 is CASSGRTGNTGELFF. The DNA of the CDR3 is TGTGCCAGCAGCGGCCGGACAGGGAACACCGGGGAGCTGTTTTTT.

The rearrangement uses TRBV29-1 and TRBJ2-4; 10 positions match TRBD1. Losses at the gene ends were 4 bases for V and 7 bases for J; bases not matched to a gene: 7. From germline, CDR1 is SQVTM and CDR2 ANQGSEA. This CDR3 is 14 amino acids long. The CDR3, as DNA: TGCAGCGTTGTACGACAGGGGGCCTTCAACATTCAGTACTTC. It codes for CSVVRQGAFNIQYF.

The V call is TRBV7-2, the J call TRBJ1-1, with 8 nucleotides matching TRBD1. Germline CDR1 reads SGHTA; CDR2 reads FQGNSA. Trimming at V came to 4 bases and at J to 5 bases, leaving 6 bases not matched to a gene. This CDR3 has 14 residues. The CDR3 here is CASSSDRVTTEAFF. In DNA, the CDR3 is TGTGCCAGCAGCTCGGACAGGGTAACGACTGAAGCTTTCTTT.

The chain uses TRBV9 and TRBJ2-7, with D possibly TRBD2 on 5 matching bases. This CDR3 has 15 amino acids. Germline assignment: CDR1 SGDLS and CDR2 YYNGEE. The V end was cut by 4 bases, the J end by 0 bases, with 14 bases between. The CDR3 loop is CASSTHPGSSYEQYF. The DNA for the CDR3 is TGTGCCAGCAGCACCCACCCGGGGAGCTCCTACGAGCAGTACTTC.

The chain recombines TRBV7-2 with TRBJ2-2, with D perhaps TRBD1 (6 bases). The germline CDR1 and CDR2 sequences are SGHTA and FQGNSA. The V end was cut by 7 bases, the J end by 5 bases, with 11 bases between. The CDR3 has 13 amino acids. The CDR3 bases are TGTGCCAGCACAAACAGGGTTACCGGGGAGCTGTTTTTT. Its protein product is CASTNRVTGELFF.